This T cell receptor (beta chain) was captured in a study of T cell changes during pregnancy in multiple sclerosis. The protocol was immunoSEQ multiplex PCR, while the TCRdb copy is restricted to in-frame clones and leaves out a portion. The table lists some 22,000 clones, roughly 87% of them singletons. Trimming pared 3 bases from V and 5 bases from J, leaving 10 bases between. The CDR3 runs to 14 residues. Germline V CDR1 and CDR2: LNHDA, SQIVND (reference sequence). V usage is TRBV19 and J usage is TRBJ2-2, with D maybe TRBD2 (6 bases). Sequences were derived from CD8+ T cells from peripheral blood mononuclear cells, sampled after pregnancy. The clonotype comes from a female donor with multiple sclerosis, enrolled in a pregnancy study. CDR3 in amino acids: CASSIGLHTGELFF. DNA of the CDR3: TGTGCCAGTAGTATCGGACTACATACCGGGGAGCTGTTTTTT.